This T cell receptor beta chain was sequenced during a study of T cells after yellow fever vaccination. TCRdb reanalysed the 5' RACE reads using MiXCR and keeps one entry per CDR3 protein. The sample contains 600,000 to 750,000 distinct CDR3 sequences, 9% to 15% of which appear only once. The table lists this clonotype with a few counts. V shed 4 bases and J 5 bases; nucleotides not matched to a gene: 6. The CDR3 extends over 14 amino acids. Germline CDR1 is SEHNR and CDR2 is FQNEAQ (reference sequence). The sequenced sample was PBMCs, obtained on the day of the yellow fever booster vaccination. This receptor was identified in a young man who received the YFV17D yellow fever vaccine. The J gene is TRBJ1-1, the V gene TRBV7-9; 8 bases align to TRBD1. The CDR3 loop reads CASSSQGAQTEAFF. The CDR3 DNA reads TGTGCCAGCAGCTCGCAGGGGGCGCAAACTGAAGCTTTCTTT.